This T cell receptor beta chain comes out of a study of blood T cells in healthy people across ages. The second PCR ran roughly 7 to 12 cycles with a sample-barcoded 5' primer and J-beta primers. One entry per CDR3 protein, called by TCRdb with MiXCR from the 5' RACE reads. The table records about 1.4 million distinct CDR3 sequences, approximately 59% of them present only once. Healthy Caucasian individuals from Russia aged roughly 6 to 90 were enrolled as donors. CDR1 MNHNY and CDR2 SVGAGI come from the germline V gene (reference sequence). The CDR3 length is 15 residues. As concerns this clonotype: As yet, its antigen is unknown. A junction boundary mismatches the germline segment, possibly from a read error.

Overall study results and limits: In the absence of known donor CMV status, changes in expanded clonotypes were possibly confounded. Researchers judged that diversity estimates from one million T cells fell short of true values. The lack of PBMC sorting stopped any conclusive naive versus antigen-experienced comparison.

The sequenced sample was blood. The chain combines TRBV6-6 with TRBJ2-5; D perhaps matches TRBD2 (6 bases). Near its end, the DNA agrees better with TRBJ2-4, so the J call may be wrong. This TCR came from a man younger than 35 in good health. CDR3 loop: CASSWGTVAQNIQYF. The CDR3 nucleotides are TGTGCCAGCAGTTGGGGGACTGTAGCCCAAAACATTCAGTACTTC.